The 14 T cell receptor beta chains in this list originate from one sample, sequenced in a study of blood T cell repertoires in COVID-19. The table came from immunoSEQ multiplex PCR; TCRdb's copy has only in-frame clones and leaves some out. The sample has about 140,000 clones; roughly 79% are singletons. The sequenced material came from peripheral blood. The receptors stem from a human donor in a cohort sampled during active COVID-19.

The V and J genes are TRBV18 and TRBJ2-6; a possible D gene is TRBD1 (6 bases). Deletions cut 4 bases from V and 0 bases from J, with 13 bases between. The germline V gene has CDR1 KGHSH and CDR2 LQKENI. This CDR3 has 17 amino acids. For the CDR3, the DNA is TGTGCCAGCTCACGGGACAACCCCTCCTCTGGGGCCAACGTCCTGACTTTC. Translating gives CASSRDNPSSGANVLTF.

The V call is TRBV18, the J call TRBJ1-5, with D possibly TRBD1 on 6 matching bases. Trimming shortened V by 3 bases and J by 5 bases, and 17 bases separated the two germline ends. The CDR3 extends over 16 amino acids. Germline V gene data show CDR1 as KGHSH and CDR2 as LQKENI. The CDR3 nucleotides read TGTGCCAGCTCACCTCCGGACAGAGTCAAAGATCAGCCCCAGCATTTT. Encoded protein: CASSPPDRVKDQPQHF.

Worth noting for this clone: The junction differs from germline at one of its ends, possibly a read error. The chain carries TRBV20-1 and TRBJ2-7, with D tentatively TRBD2 (6 bases). This CDR3 region has 8 residues. Germline V gives CDR1 DFQATT, CDR2 SNEGSKA (reference sequence). The CDR3 loop reads CRTRGGDF. The CDR3 coding sequence is TGCAGGACCCGGGGCGGGGACTTC.

The rearrangement joins TRBV3-1 (or the pseudogene TRBV3-2) to TRBJ1-5, with TRBD1 matching 9 bases. CDR1 and CDR2 (germline): LGHDT, YNNKEL (reference sequence). The CDR3 is made up of 13 amino acids. V trimming: 4 bases; J trimming: 6 bases; junction bases outside the gene matches: 1. The CDR3 sequence: CASSPQGAQPQHF. DNA for the CDR3: TGTGCCAGCAGCCCACAGGGGGCTCAGCCCCAGCATTTT.

V and J are TRBV9 and TRBJ2-2; 7 nucleotides match TRBD1. Trimming took 5 bases from V and 3 from J; bases not matched to a gene: 4. The CDR3 contains 14 residues. Germline CDR1 reads SGDLS; CDR2 reads YYNGEE. The CDR3 DNA reads as TGTGCCAGCAGGAAAGGGACAGACACCGGGGAGCTGTTTTTT. This translates into CASRKGTDTGELFF.

The CDR3 DNA reads as TGCAGCGTTGGAGCAGGGAGGGATCAGCCCCAGCATTTT. As protein: CSVGAGRDQPQHF. The rearrangement uses TRBV29-1 and TRBJ1-5; D perhaps matches TRBD1 (5 bases). CDR1 and CDR2 from the germline V gene are SQVTM and ANQGSEA. CDR3 length equals 13 residues. Trimming took off 4 bases at V and 5 bases at J, with 12 bases between the two ends.

The chain recombines TRBV6-2 or TRBV6-3 with TRBJ2-3; no clear D gene. V gave up 4 bases and J gave up 11 bases, with 10 bases separating them. The V gene's germline CDR1 is MNHEY and CDR2 SVGEGT. The CDR3 totals 11 residues. CDR3 in DNA: TGTGCCAGCAGTTCCCCAGACTTGCAGTATTTT. Translation: CASSSPDLQYF.

The CDR3, as DNA: TGTGCCAGCAGTTGGCTCCAGCGGGAGTTTTATGAGACCCAGTACTTC. Its translation is CASSWLQREFYETQYF. The chain joins TRBV7-9 to TRBJ2-5, with TRBD2 matching over 8 bases. This CDR3 is built from 16 residues. V gave up 6 bases and J gave up 5 bases; unmatched junction bases: 14. The germline gives CDR1 SEHNR, CDR2 FQNEAQ (reference sequence).

This clone was observed once. The CDR3 region is CASSLYGDRGYNEQFF. CDR3 sequence (DNA): TGTGCCAGCAGCTTATACGGGGACAGGGGGTACAATGAGCAGTTCTTC. The chain carries TRBV7-9 and TRBJ2-1; 11 bases align to TRBD1. Trimming at V came to 2 bases and at J to 4 bases, leaving 4 bases not matched to a gene. This CDR3 is 16 amino acids long. Germline V gives CDR1 SEHNR, CDR2 FQNEAQ (reference sequence).

The genes are TRBV27 and TRBJ2-7, with TRBD2 matching over 12 bases. Losses at the gene ends were 6 bases for V and 1 base for J; bases not matched to a gene: 4. The CDR3 contains 15 residues. Germline V CDR1 and CDR2: MNHEY, SMNVEV (reference sequence). As DNA, the CDR3 is TGTGCCAGCAGCTTTACTAGCGGGAGGTCCTACGAGCAGTACTTC. Encoded protein: CASSFTSGRSYEQYF.

CDR3 region: CASSYAGQGPGGYTF. The CDR3 nucleotides are TGTGCCAGCAGTTACGCGGGACAGGGACCTGGTGGCTACACCTTC. The V and J genes are TRBV6-5 and TRBJ1-2; the match to TRBD1 covers 9 bases. The CDR3 is 15 residues long. From germline, CDR1 is MNHEY and CDR2 SVGAGI. Trimming cost V 2 bases and J 7 bases; bases outside gene matches: 8.

This chain joins TRBV19 and TRBJ2-7; 13 bases are shared with TRBD2. The CDR3 runs 18 residues. V lost 2 bases, J lost 3 bases, and 10 bases stayed unmatched. Germline values: CDR1 LNHDA, CDR2 SQIVND (reference sequence). The CDR3 DNA sequence: TGTGCCAGTAGTATAACGAGAACTAGCGGGAGGGCCTTCTACGAGCAGTACTTC. Its protein is CASSITRTSGRAFYEQYF. The variable domain in full, with the rest retrieved from reference TRBV19 and TRBJ2-7, is DGGITQSPKYLFRKEGQNVTLSCEQNLNHDAMYWYRQDPGQGLRLIYYSQIVNDFQKGDIAEGYSVSREKKESFPLTVTSAQKNPTAFYLCASSITRTSGRAFYEQYFGPGTRLTVT.

The V call is TRBV5-1, the J call TRBJ2-7, with 16 bases that match TRBD2. The CDR3 sequence is 19 residues long. Germline V lookup: CDR1 SGHRS, CDR2 YFSETQ. V lost 4 bases, J lost 3 bases, and 13 bases stayed unmatched. As DNA, the CDR3 is TGCGCCAGCAGCCCATGGACGGGGACTAGCGGGAGGGCCGTCTACGAGCAGTACTTC. Amino acids: CASSPWTGTSGRAVYEQYF.

This rearrangement joins TRBV11-2 to TRBJ2-7; no reliable D call. V gave up 3 bases and J gave up 0 bases, with 9 bases separating them. Germline V gene sequence: CDR1 SGHAT, CDR2 FQNNGV. This CDR3 spans 14 amino acids. The CDR3 is CASSFVPSSYEQYF. CDR3 DNA sequence: TGTGCCAGCAGCTTTGTCCCGAGCTCCTACGAGCAGTACTTC.